A single sample gave rise to the 25 T cell receptor beta chains below, sequenced in a study of blood T cell repertoires in COVID-19. Profiling relied on immunoSEQ multiplex PCR, and the TCRdb table lists in-frame clones only, not all of them. The sample records some 350,000 clones, about 93% being singletons. Sequencing was performed on peripheral blood. Receptors originate from a woman under 30 who had recovered from COVID-19.

The chain has TRBV30 and TRBJ2-1; the match to TRBD2 covers 8 bases. Trimming cost V 0 bases and J 7 bases; bases outside gene matches: 5. The germline CDR1 and CDR2 sequences are GTSNPN and SVGIG (reference sequence). This CDR3 spans 14 amino acids. CDR3 amino acids: CAWSVTSAWNEQFF. The CDR3 coding sequence is TGTGCCTGGAGTGTGACTAGCGCTTGGAATGAGCAGTTCTTC.

This chain uses TRBV4-3 with TRBJ2-3, with 7 bases matching TRBD2. The germline V gene has CDR1 LGHNA and CDR2 YSLEER. With 1 base clipped from V and 6 bases from J, the junction kept 13 bases outside the gene matches. The CDR3 contains 17 residues. The CDR3: CASSQVRDGGSKDTQYF. The CDR3 DNA reads TGCGCCAGCAGCCAAGTCCGGGACGGGGGGAGTAAGGATACGCAGTATTTT.

The chain carries TRBV24-1 and TRBJ2-3; tentatively, D is TRBD2 (5 bases). CDR1 is KGHDR and CDR2 is SFDVKD in the germline V gene. The CDR3 has 16 amino acids. V lost 4 bases and J lost 2, with 15 bases in between. The CDR3 coding sequence is TGTGCCACCAGTGACACCGGGATTTCCCCCACAGATACGCAGTATTTT. This translates into CATSDTGISPTDTQYF.

This clone appeared once. The gene calls are TRBV7-2 and TRBJ2-5; 9 nucleotides align to TRBD2. J was trimmed by 6 bases and V by 3 bases; bases with no gene match: 8. Germline loops: CDR1 SGHTA, CDR2 FQGNSA. The CDR3 has 15 residues. CDR3 sequence reads: CASSLDSGSIKTQYF. CDR3 in DNA: TGTGCCAGCAGCTTGGATAGCGGGAGTATTAAGACCCAGTACTTC.

The chain uses TRBV10-3 and TRBJ2-5; 9 bases are shared with TRBD1. There are 14 residues in the CDR3. Germline CDR1 ENHRY, CDR2 SYGVKD. V trimming: 6 bases; J trimming: 4 bases; junction bases outside the gene matches: 6. The CDR3 here is CAIRTGTGPETQYF. The CDR3 nucleotides read TGTGCCATCAGAACCGGGACAGGGCCAGAGACCCAGTACTTC.

The chain uses TRBV5-4 and TRBJ1-6; 9 bases map to TRBD1. This CDR3 is 15 amino acids long. The V segment lost 4 bases and the J segment 7 bases; nucleotides outside the gene matches: 6. Germline assignment: CDR1 SGHNT and CDR2 YYREEE (reference sequence). For the CDR3, the DNA is TGTGCCAGCAGCGTTACGGGACAGGGAAATTCACCCCTCCACTTT. Its translation is CASSVTGQGNSPLHF.

The V gene is TRBV1, the J gene TRBJ2-3; TRBD2 is taken as the D call from the table, unchecked against the DNA. TRBV1 is marked as a pseudogene. The CDR3 contains 18 residues. CDR3 sequence reads: CTSSQAPLTSGDTDTQYF. CDR3 nucleotide sequence: TGCACCAGCAGCCAAGCCCCCCTGACTAGCGGTGACACAGATACGCAGTATTTT.

This rearrangement joins TRBV11-2 to TRBJ1-1; the D is unclear. V lost 6 bases and J 6 bases, leaving 17 bases between the germline ends. CDR1 is SGHAT, CDR2 FQNNGV, per germline. This CDR3 has 14 amino acids. CDR3 DNA sequence: TGTGCCAGCAGACTTCTCATCTGGAGCTCTGAAGCTTTCTTT. It is translated as CASRLLIWSSEAFF.

This chain links TRBV9 with TRBJ1-3; possibly TRBD1 for D (5 bases). The CDR3 runs 17 residues. Deletions cut 0 bases from V and 0 bases from J, with 13 bases between. The germline CDR1 and CDR2 sequences are SGDLS and YYNGEE. CDR3 nucleotides: TGTGCCAGCAGCGTAGGAAGGACGGGGGACTCTGGAAACACCATATATTTT. Translated, it gives CASSVGRTGDSGNTIYF.

The genes are TRBV7-9 and TRBJ2-5; no reliable D call. Germline values: CDR1 SEHNR, CDR2 FQNEAQ (reference sequence). The CDR3 consists of 15 residues. Trimming removed 1 base from V and 2 bases from J, with 11 bases in between. The CDR3 DNA is TGTGCCAGCAGCTTAGACAGAACTCATCAAGAGACCCAGTACTTC. It translates to CASSLDRTHQETQYF.

The chain links TRBV24-1 to TRBJ2-2; D is unresolved. The ends were cut back, 3 bases at V and 8 bases at J, with 9 bases in the middle. This CDR3 contains 13 residues. The germline gives CDR1 KGHDR, CDR2 SFDVKD. CDR3 DNA sequence: TGTGCCACCAGTGATGTCGTTCTAGGGGAGCTGTTTTTT. Translating it yields CATSDVVLGELFF.

V gene TRBV18 combines with J gene TRBJ2-1; the D gene is possibly TRBD1 (6 bases). The length of the CDR3 is 14 residues. Germline CDR1 reads KGHSH; CDR2 reads LQKENI. V lost 5 bases to trimming and J lost 5 bases, with 13 bases between them. CDR3 region: CASSTGQLHNEQFF. In DNA form, the CDR3 reads TGTGCCAGCTCAACCGGACAGCTTCACAATGAGCAGTTCTTC.

The chain carries TRBV27 and TRBJ2-2; 10 bases are a match to TRBD2. CDR1 and CDR2 from the germline V gene are MNHEY and SMNVEV (reference sequence). The CDR3 is 15 amino acids. V lost 6 bases and J lost 4; bases outside the gene matches: 5. The CDR3 sequence is CASRTSSGGTGELFF. The CDR3 DNA reads as TGTGCCAGCAGAACGTCTAGCGGGGGCACCGGGGAGCTGTTTTTT.

The chain joins TRBV5-8 to TRBJ1-2; 8 nucleotides line up with TRBD1. The germline V gene encodes CDR1 SGHTS and CDR2 YDEGEE. This CDR3 spans 16 amino acids. The V gene end was trimmed by 6 bases and the J gene end by 7 bases; junction bases not matched to a gene: 17. The CDR3 coding sequence is TGTGCCAGCACCGTCGTCCTCGGACAGGGTACGCGTGGCTACACCTTC. Translated: CASTVVLGQGTRGYTF.

The gene calls are TRBV30 and TRBJ1-5; 8 positions match TRBD1. The CDR3 is 15 amino acids. V trimming: 4 bases; J trimming: 3 bases; junction bases outside the gene matches: 8. The germline gives CDR1 GTSNPN, CDR2 SVGIG (reference sequence). CDR3 DNA: TGTGCCTGGACCCGCAGGGGGCCGTCCAATCAGCCCCAGCATTTT. Amino acid sequence: CAWTRRGPSNQPQHF.

This clone was seen a single time. The rearrangement joins TRBV6-5 to TRBJ2-2; 8 bases map to TRBD2. J lost 5 bases, V lost 6 bases, and 2 bases had no gene match. The germline CDR1 and CDR2 sequences are MNHEY and SVGAGI. This CDR3 spans 13 amino acids. In nucleotides, the CDR3 is TGTGCCAGCAGGAGCGGGAGAACCGGGGAGCTGTTTTTT. Translating gives CASRSGRTGELFF.

This clone was found once. V and J are TRBV24-1 and TRBJ2-1; 13 bases line up with TRBD2. The length of the CDR3 is 17 residues. J gave up 3 bases and V 4 bases, and 5 bases lay outside the gene matches. Germline loops: CDR1 KGHDR, CDR2 SFDVKD. The CDR3 here is CATSEPGTSGNYNEQFF. CDR3 DNA: TGTGCCACCAGTGAACCCGGGACTAGCGGGAACTACAATGAGCAGTTCTTC.

The rearrangement joins TRBV7-9 to TRBJ1-1; D may be TRBD1 (6 bases). Germline V gene sequence: CDR1 SEHNR, CDR2 FQNEAQ (reference sequence). V shed 5 bases and J shed 0 bases, with 16 bases lying between them. This CDR3 region has 16 residues. CDR3 nucleotides: TGTGCCAGCAGCCGCGCAACAGGGACTATGAACACTGAAGCTTTCTTT. It encodes CASSRATGTMNTEAFF.

The chain carries TRBV28 and TRBJ2-3; D is undetermined. Germline CDR1 reads MDHEN; CDR2 reads SYDVKM. Trimming stripped 4 bases from V and 2 bases from J, with 4 bases between. The CDR3 sequence is 12 residues long. The CDR3 sequence is CASSYTTDTQYF. CDR3 sequence (DNA): TGTGCCAGCAGTTACACCACAGATACGCAGTATTTT. Looking up the rest from reference TRBV28 and TRBJ2-3 gives the full variable domain: DVKVTQSSRYLVKRTGEKVFLECVQDMDHENMFWYRQDPGLGLRLIYFSYDVKMKEKGDIPEGYSVSREKKERFSLILESASTNQTSMYLCASSYTTDTQYFGPGTRLTVL.

J is TRBJ2-3 and V is TRBV6-5; a possible D gene is TRBD1 (6 bases). The CDR3 loop spans 15 amino acids. The germline V and J ends were trimmed by 5 bases and 2 bases, with 14 bases remaining between them. Germline V gene lookup returns CDR1 MNHEY and CDR2 SVGAGI. CDR3 nucleotides: TGTGCCAGCAGTACGTCAGGGGTACCCACAGATACGCAGTATTTT. Its translation: CASSTSGVPTDTQYF.

This chain joins TRBV18 and TRBJ1-1; the D gene is possibly TRBD1 (5 bases). V was trimmed by 4 bases and J by 6 bases, leaving 18 bases between them. The CDR3 length is 15 residues. CDR1 and CDR2 (germline): KGHSH, LQKENI. The CDR3 here is CASSLNEAGMSEAFF. The CDR3 nucleotides are TGTGCCAGCTCACTAAATGAAGCAGGGATGTCTGAAGCTTTCTTT. Combining the CDR3 with reference TRBV18 and TRBJ1-1 gives the whole variable domain NAGVMQNPRHLVRRRGQEARLRCSPMKGHSHVYWYRQLPEEGLKFMVYLQKENIIDESGMPKERFSAEFPKEGPSILRIQQVVRGDSAAYFCASSLNEAGMSEAFFGQGTRLTVV.

The chain uses TRBV7-9 and TRBJ1-4, with D perhaps TRBD1 (6 bases). V gave up 5 bases and J gave up 9 bases, with 13 bases separating them. The CDR3 contains 13 residues. In germline, CDR1 is SEHNR, CDR2 FQNEAQ (reference sequence). CDR3 residues: CASSLLGGQKLFF. The CDR3 DNA reads as TGTGCCAGCAGCCTTCTCGGGGGGCAAAAACTGTTTTTT.

V usage is TRBV19 and J usage is TRBJ1-1, with a tentative D call TRBD1 (6 bases). Looked up from germline, CDR1 is LNHDA and CDR2 is SQIVND (reference sequence). V lost 6 bases, J lost 1 base, and 18 bases lay in between. The CDR3 is 16 amino acids. The CDR3 here is CASSNRVDVSNTEAFF. CDR3 in DNA: TGTGCCAGTAGCAACAGGGTGGACGTCTCGAACACTGAAGCTTTCTTT.

The gene calls are TRBV15 and TRBJ1-2; tentatively, D is TRBD1 (6 bases). Trimming took off 7 bases at V and 4 bases at J, with 16 bases between the two ends. This CDR3 has 14 residues. The germline CDR1 and CDR2 sequences are LNHNV and YYDKDF (reference sequence). The CDR3 sequence: CATTRDTRTYGYTF. The DNA of the CDR3 is TGTGCCACCACGAGGGACACCCGTACCTATGGCTACACCTTC.

The chain combines TRBV30 with TRBJ2-1; 11 positions match TRBD1. CDR3 length equals 21 residues. Germline CDR1 and CDR2: GTSNPN and SVGIG (reference sequence). After removal of 3 bases from V and 0 bases from J, the junction contained 19 bases not matched to a gene. CDR3 loop: CAWSEPPWDRGYTISYNEQFF. CDR3 DNA sequence: TGTGCCTGGAGCGAACCACCCTGGGACAGGGGGTACACTATCTCCTACAATGAGCAGTTCTTC. The full variable domain, completed using reference TRBV30 and TRBJ2-1, is SQTIHQWPATLVQPVGSPLSLECTVEGTSNPNLYWYRQAAGRGLQLLFYSVGIGQISSEVPQNLSASRPQDRQFILSSKKLLLSDSGFYLCAWSEPPWDRGYTISYNEQFFGPGTRLTVL.